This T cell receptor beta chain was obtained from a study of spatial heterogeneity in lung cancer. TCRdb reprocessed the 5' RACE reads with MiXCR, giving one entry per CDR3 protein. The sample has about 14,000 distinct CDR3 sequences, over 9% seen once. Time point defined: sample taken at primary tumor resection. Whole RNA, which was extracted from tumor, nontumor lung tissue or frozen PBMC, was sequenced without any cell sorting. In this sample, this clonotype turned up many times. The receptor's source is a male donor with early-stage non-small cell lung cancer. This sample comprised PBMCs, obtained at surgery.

CDR3 region: CAIRGGQGPSGQQYF. The CDR3, as DNA: TGTGCCATCAGGGGCGGACAGGGCCCCTCGGGGCAGCAGTACTTC. The rearrangement uses TRBV10-3 and TRBJ2-7; 8 bases agree with TRBD1. Germline CDR1 and CDR2: ENHRY and SYGVKD. After removal of 6 bases from V and 8 bases from J, the junction contained 15 bases not matched to a gene. The CDR3 runs 15 residues.